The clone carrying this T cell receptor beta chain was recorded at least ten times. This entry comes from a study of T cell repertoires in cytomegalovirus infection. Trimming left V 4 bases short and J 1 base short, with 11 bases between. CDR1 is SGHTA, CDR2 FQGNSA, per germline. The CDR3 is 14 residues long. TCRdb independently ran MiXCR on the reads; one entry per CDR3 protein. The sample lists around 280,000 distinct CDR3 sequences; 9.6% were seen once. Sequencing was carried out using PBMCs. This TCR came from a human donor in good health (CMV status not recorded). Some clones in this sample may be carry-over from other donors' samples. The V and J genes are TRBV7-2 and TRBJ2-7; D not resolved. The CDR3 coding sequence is TGTGCCAGCAGCTCCCGGGTCTCATCCTACGAGCAGTACTTC. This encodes CASSSRVSSYEQYF. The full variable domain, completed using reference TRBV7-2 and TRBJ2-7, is GAGVSQSPSNKVTEKGKDVELRCDPISGHTALYWYRQSLGQGLEFLIYFQGNSAPDKSGLPSDRFSAERTGGSVSTLTIQRTQQEDSAVYLCASSSRVSSYEQYFGPGTRLTVT.